This T cell receptor beta chain was captured in a study of cytomegalovirus exposure and HLA in healthy donors. Study-wide findings and caveats: Because they were indistinguishable, some V segments, including TRBV6-2 and TRBV6-3, were excluded. The CMV antigen specificity of a few CMV-associated chains was confirmed through in vitro analysis. Altogether, around 160 TCR beta chains were recorded as cytomegalovirus-associated.

Vbeta (60) and Jbeta (13) primers were used in the PCR. Generated by immunoSEQ multiplex PCR, the TCRdb table keeps only in-frame clones and is missing some. Among some 150,000 clones listed, almost 80% were seen once. The germline V gene encodes CDR1 SGHAT and CDR2 FQNNGV. V lost 6 bases to trimming and J lost 0 bases, with 12 bases between them. This CDR3 contains 15 residues. This clone appeared a single time. Antigen specificity is unknown. Sequencing input: PBMCs. The clonotype originates from a male donor in good health and CMV-seronegative. The chain combines TRBV11-2 with TRBJ1-3; D not resolved. The CDR3 sequence: CASRQLRGSGNTIYF. CDR3 coding DNA: TGTGCCAGCAGACAACTACGCGGCTCTGGAAACACCATATATTTT.